The next 29 T cell receptor beta chains were all read from a single sample in a study of shared T cell receptors in the human thymus. Sequenced by immunoSEQ multiplex PCR; TCRdb stores in-frame clones only, minus some. The sample lists around 730,000 clones; 80% to 90% were seen once. These data also featured in a second study, about human thymus T cells.

Sequenced input: thymocytes. These TCRs come from a girl under three years old with a congenital heart defect.

This chain joins TRBV6-5 and TRBJ1-2; D remains ambiguous. The CDR3 is 13 amino acids. Trimming left V 7 bases short and J 4 bases short, with 13 bases between. CDR1 and CDR2 (germline): MNHEY, SVGAGI. CDR3 nucleotide sequence: TGTGCCAGCACCCAGAATTCGCTCTATGGCTACACCTTC. Protein: CASTQNSLYGYTF.

As for this clone: One end of the junction fails to match germline, which may point to a read error. Other DNA sequences in the sample encode the same CDR3. This chain connects TRBV5-1 to TRBJ1-1, with 9 bases fitting TRBD1. The CDR3 extends over 15 amino acids. The germline gives CDR1 SGHRS, CDR2 YFSETQ. The DNA for the CDR3 is TGCGCCAGCAGCCAGAGGGACAGGGCGGAGACTGAAGCCTTCTTT. It translates to CASSQRDRAETEAFF.

The gene calls are TRBV29-1 and TRBJ2-5; TRBD2 might be the D (5 bases). V lost 4 bases and J lost 3, with 9 bases in between. CDR1 SQVTM and CDR2 ANQGSEA come from the germline V gene. This CDR3 has 12 residues. The CDR3 sequence is CSVAAAEETQYF. In nucleotides, the CDR3 is TGCAGCGTTGCAGCGGCGGAAGAGACCCAGTACTTC.

The chain couples TRBV5-1 to TRBJ2-3; TRBD2 matches at 7 bases. The germline CDR1 and CDR2 sequences are SGHRS and YFSETQ. The V and J ends lost 2 bases and 2 bases, in that order; junction bases with no gene match: 5. The CDR3 covers 15 residues. CDR3 nucleotides: TGCGCCAGCAGCTTAGCGGGAACGAACACAGATACGCAGTATTTT. Its protein product is CASSLAGTNTDTQYF.

This clone has more than one count but fewer than ten. At one end the junction does not follow the germline gene, possibly because of a read error. The V call is TRBV23-1, the J call TRBJ2-7; no clear D gene. TRBV23-1 falls under the ORF class, with uncertain function. The CDR3 runs to 9 residues. CDR3 sequence reads: CASSQDTSF. The CDR3 DNA reads TGCGCCAGCAGTCAAGACACCTCCTTC.

The CDR3: CASSEAADTNTGELFF. The CDR3 nucleotides are TGTGCCAGCAGTGAAGCGGCAGACACGAACACCGGGGAGCTGTTTTTT. The chain carries TRBV6-1 and TRBJ2-2; no reliable D call. V lost 0 bases and J 0 bases, leaving 8 bases between the germline ends. This CDR3 region has 16 residues. Germline V gene data show CDR1 as MNHNS and CDR2 as SASEGT.

This chain connects TRBV2 to TRBJ2-7, with D uncertain. This CDR3 spans 16 amino acids. The V end lost 4 bases, the J end lost 4 bases, and 20 bases lay between the germline ends. Germline assignment: CDR1 SNHLY and CDR2 FYNNEI. DNA of the CDR3: TGTGCCAGCAGTGGGCGGTTTGGCACTCTTGGGTACGAGCAGTACTTC. Translated: CASSGRFGTLGYEQYF.

In DNA form, the CDR3 reads TGTGCCAGCAGCCAAGATCACCCTGGACAGGGTGACCAACATAACACTGAAGCTTTCTTT. This codes for CASSQDHPGQGDQHNTEAFF. The chain joins TRBV14 to TRBJ1-1; 8 bases line up with TRBD1. V trimming: 0 bases; J trimming: 2 bases; junction bases outside the gene matches: 17. Germline assignment: CDR1 SGHDN and CDR2 FVKESK. This CDR3 has 20 amino acids.

This chain links TRBV29-1 with TRBJ1-2; tentative D call: TRBD1 (6 bases). V was trimmed by 2 bases and J by 2 bases, leaving 6 bases between them. The germline CDR1 and CDR2 sequences are SQVTM and ANQGSEA. This CDR3 region has 12 residues. CDR3 loop: CSVERGNYGYTF. In DNA, the CDR3 is TGCAGCGTTGAAAGGGGGAACTATGGCTACACCTTC.

The chain couples TRBV11-2 to TRBJ2-1; no definite D call. The CDR3 runs to 12 residues. CDR1 SGHAT and CDR2 FQNNGV come from the germline V gene. V gave up 0 bases and J gave up 14 bases, with 11 bases separating them. The CDR3 DNA reads as TGTGCCAGCAGCTTAGATCCCGGCGAGGAGTTCTTC. Protein sequence: CASSLDPGEEFF.

V usage is TRBV10-3 and J usage is TRBJ1-4; tentative D call: TRBD1 (6 bases). CDR3 size: 16 residues. V was cut by 4 bases and J by 6 bases, with 18 bases left in between. Germline values: CDR1 ENHRY, CDR2 SYGVKD. The CDR3 DNA reads TGTGCCATCAGTGGAACTCTGGACAGTAACGATGAAAAACTGTTTTTT. Its protein is CAISGTLDSNDEKLFF.

This chain joins TRBV19 and TRBJ2-7; TRBD1 matches 10 bases. The CDR3 sequence is 16 residues long. CDR1 is LNHDA and CDR2 is SQIVND in the germline V gene (reference sequence). Germline trimming cut 6 bases from V and 4 bases from J; bases unmatched to any gene: 12. The chain's CDR3 is CASRLNRDRGVYEQYF. DNA of the CDR3: TGTGCCAGTAGGCTGAACCGGGACAGGGGTGTGTACGAGCAGTACTTC.

The V call is TRBV14, the J call TRBJ2-6; D not resolved. V lost 4 bases and J lost 0, with 10 bases in between. The CDR3 is 16 amino acids. CDR1 SGHDN and CDR2 FVKESK come from the germline V gene. The CDR3 here is CASSLHSGSGANVLTF. The CDR3, as DNA: TGTGCCAGCAGCCTACACAGTGGCTCTGGGGCCAACGTCCTGACTTTC.

The chain uses TRBV19 and TRBJ2-2; D not resolved. CDR3 length equals 14 residues. Germline-derived CDR1 and CDR2 are LNHDA and SQIVND (reference sequence). Trimming took 5 bases from V and 1 from J, leaving 8 bases between them. The CDR3, as DNA: TGTGCCAGTAGTCCCGACTGGAACACCGGGGAGCTGTTTTTT. Protein: CASSPDWNTGELFF.

The gene calls are TRBV10-1 and TRBJ2-3, with no clear D. The germline V gene encodes CDR1 WNHNN and CDR2 SYGVQD (reference sequence). CDR3 length: 12 amino acids. Trimming stripped 6 bases from V and 5 bases from J, with 9 bases between. The CDR3 nucleotides are TGCGCCAGCAGCCCCTCGGGAGATACGCAGTATTTT. Protein: CASSPSGDTQYF.

The chain carries TRBV4-3 and TRBJ1-2; D unclear. V shed 4 bases and J shed 1 base, with 19 bases lying between them. The CDR3 totals 17 residues. CDR1 and CDR2 (germline): LGHNA, YSLEER. The CDR3 loop is CASSLKPLQVRNYGYTF. CDR3 in DNA: TGCGCCAGCAGCCTTAAACCCCTCCAGGTTCGTAACTATGGCTACACCTTC.

This chain connects TRBV10-3 to TRBJ2-7; D possibly corresponds to TRBD1 (6 bases). Trimming cost V 5 bases and J 6 bases, with 14 bases left between them. The CDR3 contains 13 residues. Germline CDR1 is ENHRY and CDR2 is SYGVKD. This chain's CDR3 is CAISRQQGSEQYF. The DNA of the CDR3 is TGTGCCATCAGTCGGCAACAGGGATCCGAGCAGTACTTC.

This chain joins TRBV19 and TRBJ1-2, with D perhaps TRBD1 (5 bases). The V gene lost 3 bases and the J gene lost 4 bases, with 6 bases spanning the gap. The CDR3 is 12 residues long. The germline CDR1 and CDR2 sequences are LNHDA and SQIVND (reference sequence). The CDR3 nucleotides are TGTGCCAGTAGTATGACAGTCTATGGCTACACCTTC. It encodes CASSMTVYGYTF.

The chain links TRBV5-6 to TRBJ2-7; 9 bases match TRBD2. V dropped 7 bases and J dropped 3; count of bases not matched to a gene: 8. Germline V gives CDR1 SGHDT, CDR2 YYEEEE. This CDR3 has 14 amino acids. CDR3 in amino acids: CASRESGGRYEQYF. The CDR3 DNA is TGTGCCAGCCGGGAGAGCGGGGGGCGCTACGAGCAGTACTTC.

V is TRBV5-1 and J is TRBJ2-1; 8 bases fit TRBD1. Germline CDR1 SGHRS, CDR2 YFSETQ. The CDR3 is 15 residues long. The V and J ends lost 6 bases and 3 bases, in that order; junction bases with no gene match: 8. The DNA of the CDR3 is TGCGCCAGCAAGAGTGGACAGGGCGGCTACAATGAGCAGTTCTTC. Amino acid sequence: CASKSGQGGYNEQFF.

The genes are TRBV19 and TRBJ1-5, with a possible D match to TRBD1 (5 bases). CDR1 is LNHDA, CDR2 SQIVND, per germline (reference sequence). Between the trimmed V and J ends, which lost 3 bases and 1 base, there was a span of 16 bases. The CDR3 is made up of 17 amino acids. The CDR3 protein is CASSMAGPGGSNQPQHF. The CDR3 region has the DNA TGTGCCAGTAGTATGGCGGGCCCGGGGGGAAGCAATCAGCCCCAGCATTTT. Full variable domain (remainder filled in from reference TRBV19 and TRBJ1-5): DGGITQSPKYLFRKEGQNVTLSCEQNLNHDAMYWYRQDPGQGLRLIYYSQIVNDFQKGDIAEGYSVSREKKESFPLTVTSAQKNPTAFYLCASSMAGPGGSNQPQHFGDGTRLSIL.

The J gene is TRBJ2-1, the V gene TRBV2, with D maybe TRBD2 (7 bases). CDR3 size: 19 residues. Between the trimmed V and J ends, which lost 5 bases and 1 base, there was a span of 24 bases. CDR1 is SNHLY and CDR2 is FYNNEI in the germline V gene. Here the CDR3 reads CASSSLAAPPQGSYNEQFF. The CDR3 region has the DNA TGTGCCAGCAGTTCCCTAGCGGCCCCTCCCCAGGGGTCCTACAATGAGCAGTTCTTC.

V is TRBV11-2 and J is TRBJ1-1, with D possibly TRBD1 on 5 matching bases. CDR1 SGHAT and CDR2 FQNNGV come from the germline V gene. This CDR3 is 16 amino acids long. The V gene lost 0 bases and the J gene lost 4 bases, with 15 bases spanning the gap. CDR3 loop: CASSLDMGQRGTEAFF. The CDR3 bases are TGTGCCAGCAGCTTAGATATGGGGCAAAGGGGCACTGAAGCTTTCTTT. Variable domain in full (rest from reference TRBV11-2 and TRBJ1-1): EAGVAQSPRYKIIEKRQSVAFWCNPISGHATLYWYQQILGQGPKLLIQFQNNGVVDDSQLPKDRFSAERLKGVDSTLKIQPAKLEDSAVYLCASSLDMGQRGTEAFFGQGTRLTVV.

The chain joins TRBV5-5 to TRBJ1-4, with a tentative D call TRBD1 (6 bases). CDR3 length: 15 residues. Trimming shortened V by 0 bases and J by 8 bases, and 14 bases separated the two germline ends. Germline CDR1 reads SGHKS; CDR2 reads YYEKEE (reference sequence). For the CDR3, the DNA is TGTGCCAGCAGCTTGGATGGACAGTTAGCCGAAAAACTGTTTTTT. Its translation is CASSLDGQLAEKLFF.

The chain has TRBV5-5 and TRBJ1-4; no reliable D call. Germline V gene lookup returns CDR1 SGHKS and CDR2 YYEKEE (reference sequence). The CDR3 contains 14 residues. Trimming cost V 2 bases and J 8 bases, with 13 bases left between them. CDR3 DNA sequence: TGTGCCAGCAGCTTTGTAGTAGCTCGAGAAAAACTGTTTTTT. Translation: CASSFVVAREKLFF.

J is TRBJ1-1 and V is TRBV5-1; the D is unclear. The CDR3 consists of 15 residues. V was trimmed by 4 bases and J by 1 base, leaving 14 bases between them. CDR1 is SGHRS, CDR2 YFSETQ, per germline. CDR3: CASSTSGGGNTEAFF. CDR3 DNA sequence: TGCGCCAGCAGCACGTCGGGTGGTGGGAACACTGAAGCTTTCTTT.

Concerning this clone: Germline and junction disagree at one end, which may indicate a read error. The genes are TRBV5-1 and TRBJ1-5; possible D gene TRBD1, 6 bases. The CDR3 totals 15 residues. The V gene's germline CDR1 is SGHRS and CDR2 YFSETQ. The DNA of the CDR3 is TGCGCCAGCAGTTTGGACAGCTCTCAGAATCAGCCCCAGCATTTT. It yields the protein CASSLDSSQNQPQHF. The full variable domain, rest sourced from reference TRBV5-1 and TRBJ1-5, is KAGVTQTPRYLIKTRGQQVTLSCSPISGHRSVSWYQQTPGQGLQFLFEYFSETQRNKGNFPGRFSGRQFSNSRSEMNVSTLELGDSALYLCASSLDSSQNQPQHFGDGTRLSIL.

The chain is built from TRBV28 and TRBJ1-1; D not certain. The CDR3 runs to 17 residues. From germline, CDR1 is MDHEN and CDR2 SYDVKM. Trimming left V 1 base short and J 4 bases short, with 19 bases between. This CDR3 reads CASSLYPSRSRGTEAFF. The DNA for the CDR3 is TGTGCCAGCAGTTTATACCCATCTAGAAGTCGTGGCACTGAAGCTTTCTTT.

The rearrangement joins TRBV6-6 to TRBJ1-2; possible D gene TRBD1, 5 bases. V shed 7 bases and J shed 4 bases, with 16 bases lying between them. Per the germline V gene, CDR1 is MNHNY and CDR2 is SVGAGI (reference sequence). The CDR3 is made up of 14 amino acids. The CDR3 spells CASIYGGSFYGYTF. The CDR3 coding sequence is TGTGCCAGCATTTATGGGGGGAGTTTCTATGGCTACACCTTC.